The text below deals with one T cell receptor beta chain. The clone's antigen remains unknown. No quality values exist for individual bases; no much larger clone is one base distant. Another Seattle source contributed samples from volunteer blood donors who had recovered from COVID-19. The collaborating institutions used their own protocols to collect whole blood in K2EDTA tubes. For TCRbeta analysis, collaborators shipped samples in one of three forms: frozen whole blood, isolated PBMCs, or DNA extracted from either of those sample types. TCRbeta CDR3 regions were amplified from genomic DNA by means of the immunoSEQ Assay, a bias-controlled multiplex PCR. For the original study's pipeline: Within the assay, amplification of reference gene primers was used to estimate how many nucleated cells each sample contained. To quantify the absolute abundance of each unique TCRbeta CDR3 rearrangement, sequence reads were collapsed and filtered. For each sample, productive Simpson clonality was calculated as the square root of Simpson's diversity index across productive rearrangements. TCRdb obtained this table from immuneACCESS and retained in-frame rearrangements with V and J assigned. These tables miss some clones; where compared with another copy, unresolved V genes account for less than half of the shortfall, and the remainder is unexplained. V and J calls and clone size come straight from that table; D and trimming were deduced from the DNA. Across this sample there are about 160,000 clones, with roughly four fifths seen only once. The biggest ten clones account for more than 7.5% of the sample.

The data were taken from a study of blood T cell repertoires in COVID-19 (dated by TCRdb to about 2020). About the study as a whole: Collaborator samples came from the United States, Italy and Spain and covered acute and convalescent phases of COVID-19. Samples were obtained from the ongoing ImmuneRACE study (first 160 participants) and from 950 to 1,500 subjects provided by 6 global collaborators. Subjects who had been exposed to COVID-19, were actively infected with it, or had recovered from it provided the deeply sampled blood TCRbeta repertoires that made up the dataset. The sample metadata nearly always contained a de-identified subject ID, COVID-19 status, age in years and sex. Where available, HLA class I and class II types were taken from metadata supplied by the sample provider and were not determined by assay-based typing. The prospective study material was composed of cDNA or gDNA derived from T cells, B-cell-depleted T cells, or PBMCs. A freely available public database, intended as a resource for researchers studying the immune response to SARS-CoV-2, is where the repertoires were released.

V has 7 bases trimmed and J has 3 bases trimmed; junction bases matching no gene number 12. In the germline V gene, CDR1 corresponds to MDHEN and CDR2 to SYDVKM. Measured from the cysteine to the phenylalanine, the CDR3 is 16 residues long. The sequence is cut down to CDR3 DNA, 48 bases in frame from base 1. Study-wide findings and limitations: The amount of clinical and demographic metadata varied by source and participant and was provided uncurated.

Sequencing was performed on peripheral blood. This chain joins TRBV28 to TRBJ2-7, and 10 junctional nucleotides match TRBD1. The receptor was derived from a man aged 40-49 years who had recovered from COVID-19. The CDR3 sequence is CASTQFRGQGFYEQYF. The DNA is TGTGCCAGCACTCAATTTAGGGGACAGGGGTTCTACGAGCAGTACTTC.